These 28 T cell receptor beta chains share one sample of origin, sequenced in a study of human T cells and chemical hapten exposure. The time point is: pre-sensitization, week 0. As to treatment: therapeutic diphenylcyclopropenone sensitization with weekly scalp DPC. MiXCR, run by TCRdb on the RACE reads, gives a single entry per CDR3 protein. This repertoire shows some 400,000 distinct CDR3 sequences, less than 6.5% found once; its top ten account for 2.5% to 3%. The sequencing used whole blood, collected in connection with sensitization to the hapten diphenylcyclopropenone (DPC). The source is a woman aged 45-59 years with alopecia areata. Some clones in this sample may be carry-over from other donors' samples.

The genes are TRBV7-9 and TRBJ2-3; 7 bases agree with TRBD1. Per the germline V gene, CDR1 is SEHNR and CDR2 is FQNEAQ (reference sequence). The CDR3 covers 17 residues. J was trimmed by 1 base and V by 5 bases; bases with no gene match: 12. CDR3 nucleotides: TGTGCCAGCAGCCCCCCCGGAAACAGGGGCGGCACAGATACGCAGTATTTT. Its protein product is CASSPPGNRGGTDTQYF.

This clonotype was recorded a few times. V gene TRBV9 combines with J gene TRBJ2-2, with D possibly being TRBD2 (5 bases). CDR1 is SGDLS and CDR2 is YYNGEE in the germline V gene. The CDR3 covers 15 residues. V shed 1 base and J shed 0 bases, with 7 bases lying between them. The CDR3 sequence is CASSVSGTNTGELFF. For the CDR3, the DNA is TGTGCCAGCAGCGTAAGCGGAACGAACACCGGGGAGCTGTTTTTT.

This clonotype was found a few times. The chain has TRBV28 and TRBJ1-2; TRBD1 aligns across 9 bases. The germline V gene encodes CDR1 MDHEN and CDR2 SYDVKM. The length of the CDR3 is 12 residues. The junction had 4 bases not matched to a gene; V was cut back by 6 bases and J by 8 bases. CDR3 region: CASSRTGVGYTF. The CDR3 DNA sequence: TGTGCCAGCAGCCGGACAGGGGTAGGCTACACCTTC.

This clonotype was found many times. This chain links TRBV28 with TRBJ1-1, with D tentatively TRBD1 (6 bases). The germline V and J ends were trimmed by 6 bases and 4 bases, with 12 bases remaining between them. Germline CDR1 is MDHEN and CDR2 is SYDVKM. The length of the CDR3 is 13 residues. CDR3 amino acids: CASSGGRGTEAFF. As DNA, the CDR3 is TGTGCCAGCAGCGGGGGGCGCGGCACTGAAGCTTTCTTT.

This clonotype was seen ten or more times. V is TRBV16 and J is TRBJ1-1; D is unresolved. The CDR3 is 12 amino acids. Germline V gene sequence: CDR1 KGHSY, CDR2 FQNENV. V lost 2 bases to trimming and J lost 3 bases, with 4 bases between them. This chain's CDR3 is CASSQVDTEAFF. For the CDR3, the DNA is TGTGCCAGCAGCCAAGTCGACACTGAAGCTTTCTTT.

This clonotype has ten or more counts. The chain uses TRBV5-6 and TRBJ1-4, with D perhaps TRBD1 (5 bases). Trimming removed 0 bases at V and 7 bases at J, with 10 bases between. The V gene's germline CDR1 is SGHDT and CDR2 YYEEEE. CDR3 length equals 14 residues. CDR3 in DNA: TGTGCCAGCAGCTTGGGCGGGGCCAGTGAAAAACTGTTTTTT. Encoded protein: CASSLGGASEKLFF.

V usage is TRBV7-9 and J usage is TRBJ2-3; D tentatively fits TRBD1 or TRBD2 (5 bases each). Germline CDR1 reads SEHNR; CDR2 reads FQNEAQ (reference sequence). Between the trimmed V and J ends, which lost 4 bases and 2 bases, there was a span of 13 bases. The CDR3 totals 15 residues. CDR3 nucleotides: TGTGCCAGCAGCTATACCGGGACGCCCACAGATACGCAGTATTTT. Translating it yields CASSYTGTPTDTQYF.

J is TRBJ1-1 and V is TRBV15; D is ambiguous. CDR3 length equals 14 residues. Germline CDR1 and CDR2: LNHNV and YYDKDF (reference sequence). V lost 1 base and J lost 1, with 7 bases in between. CDR3 in amino acids: CATSRAGRNTEAFF. The CDR3 DNA reads as TGTGCCACCAGCAGAGCCGGCAGGAACACTGAAGCTTTCTTT.

Many counts were recorded for this clonotype. The chain employs TRBV27 and TRBJ2-5; no definite D call. CDR3 size: 13 residues. Trimming removed 2 bases at V and 3 bases at J, with 7 bases between. Germline V CDR1 and CDR2: MNHEY, SMNVEV (reference sequence). The CDR3 loop is CASSLQEKETQYF. Here the CDR3 DNA reads TGTGCCAGCAGTTTACAGGAAAAAGAGACCCAGTACTTC.

This clonotype was picked up many times. The rearrangement links TRBV7-8 to TRBJ2-1, with TRBD2 matching over 12 bases. Germline-derived CDR1 and CDR2 are SGHVS and FQNEAQ. The CDR3 runs to 15 residues. After removal of 5 bases from V and 7 bases from J, the junction contained 6 bases not matched to a gene. Written as DNA, the CDR3 is TGTGCCAGCAGCGCAACTAGCGGGGGGCGGAATGAGCAGTTCTTC. Encoded protein: CASSATSGGRNEQFF.

This sequence joins TRBV6-1 and TRBJ1-3, with no clear D. Per the germline V gene, CDR1 is MNHNS and CDR2 is SASEGT. The length of the CDR3 is 13 residues. V lost 8 bases to trimming and J lost 0 bases, with 8 bases between them. The CDR3: CASQASSGNTIYF. The CDR3 coding sequence is TGTGCCAGCCAGGCGAGCTCTGGAAACACCATATATTTT.

This clonotype was seen repeatedly, ten times or more. CDR3 loop: CASSHSGGGDTQYF. CDR3 sequence (DNA): TGTGCCAGCAGTCACTCCGGCGGTGGGGATACGCAGTATTTT. The V gene is TRBV12-3 or TRBV12-4, the J gene TRBJ2-3; D gene uncertain. The CDR3 covers 14 residues. V was clipped by 5 bases and J by 6 bases, with 15 bases between them.

This clonotype was found a few times. The V call is TRBV10-3, the J call TRBJ2-3; TRBD1 aligns across 7 bases. Germline CDR1 ENHRY, CDR2 SYGVKD. There are 14 residues in the CDR3. Losses at the gene ends were 7 bases for V and 2 bases for J; bases not matched to a gene: 6. CDR3 DNA sequence: TGTGCCATCACCCGGGACAGCGACACAGATACGCAGTATTTT. It yields the protein CAITRDSDTDTQYF.

There are a few counts of this clonotype. V is TRBV13 and J is TRBJ1-5, with D tentatively TRBD1 (6 bases). The CDR3 is 14 amino acids. The germline V gene has CDR1 PRHDT and CDR2 FYEKMQ (reference sequence). Trimming left V 5 bases short and J 4 bases short, with 12 bases between. DNA of the CDR3: TGTGCCAGCAGCGTACAGGGTGGGAATCAGCCCCAGCATTTT. Protein product: CASSVQGGNQPQHF.

There are many counts of this clonotype. The V call is TRBV5-1, the J call TRBJ2-5; no firm D call. This CDR3 has 13 amino acids. Germline CDR1 and CDR2: SGHRS and YFSETQ. V was cut by 0 bases and J by 1 base, with 4 bases left in between. The CDR3 here is CASSLGPQETQYF. The CDR3 DNA reads as TGCGCCAGCAGCTTGGGACCCCAAGAGACCCAGTACTTC.

This clonotype was seen only a few times. V gene TRBV7-2 combines with J gene TRBJ2-3; D unresolved. The germline V gene has CDR1 SGHTA and CDR2 FQGNSA. The CDR3 runs 15 residues. The V end was cut by 5 bases, the J end by 6 bases, with 18 bases between. CDR3 amino acids: CASSPRTATGDTQYF. As DNA, the CDR3 is TGTGCCAGCAGCCCTAGGACGGCTACCGGGGATACGCAGTATTTT.

A few counts support this clonotype. The chain couples TRBV18 to TRBJ1-4; D not resolved. The CDR3 extends over 13 amino acids. Germline lookup yields CDR1 KGHSH and CDR2 LQKENI. V gave up 10 bases and J gave up 3 bases, with 12 bases separating them. CDR3 sequence (DNA): TGTGCCACTTCCGAACAGTCTAATGAAAAACTGTTTTTT. This encodes CATSEQSNEKLFF.

The chain carries TRBV10-3 and TRBJ1-5; TRBD1 might be the D (5 bases). This CDR3 is built from 16 residues. V was trimmed by 3 bases and J by 2 bases, leaving 14 bases between them. CDR1 and CDR2 (germline): ENHRY, SYGVKD. CDR3 sequence: CAISEARQGGNQPQHF. The CDR3 DNA reads TGTGCCATCAGTGAAGCTCGGCAGGGAGGCAATCAGCCCCAGCATTTT.

The sample holds many counts of this clonotype. This rearrangement joins TRBV6-5 to TRBJ2-7, with 11 bases matching TRBD2. Germline V gene sequence: CDR1 MNHEY, CDR2 SVGAGI. The CDR3 totals 14 residues. Unmatched junction bases numbered 6, after V lost 6 bases and J lost 5 bases. The CDR3 DNA sequence: TGTGCCAGCAGCGTCCTAGCGGGAGGAAACGAGCAGTACTTC. Amino acid sequence: CASSVLAGGNEQYF.

In this sample, this clonotype turned up many times. CDR3 loop: CASSLTGVDEQFF. The CDR3 nucleotides are TGCGCCAGCAGCTTAACAGGGGTGGATGAGCAGTTCTTC. This sequence joins TRBV5-1 and TRBJ2-1; 7 bases map to TRBD1. CDR1 is SGHRS, CDR2 YFSETQ, per germline. The V and J ends lost 2 bases and 8 bases, in that order; junction bases with no gene match: 4. CDR3 size: 13 residues.

The table lists this clonotype with many counts. The chain uses TRBV20-1 and TRBJ1-1; 7 bases are a match to TRBD1. V lost 8 bases and J lost 5; bases outside the gene matches: 8. CDR3 length equals 12 residues. Per the germline V gene, CDR1 is DFQATT and CDR2 is SNEGSKA (reference sequence). CDR3 loop: CSMAARGTEAFF. The CDR3 DNA is TGCAGTATGGCGGCCAGGGGGACTGAAGCTTTCTTT.

This clonotype was counted between two and nine times. This chain connects TRBV7-2 to TRBJ2-2; the D gene could be TRBD1 or TRBD2 (5 bases each). V gave up 7 bases and J gave up 7 bases, with 16 bases separating them. Looked up from germline, CDR1 is SGHTA and CDR2 is FQGNSA. This CDR3 comprises 14 residues. CDR3 loop: CASKRGRGVGELFF. CDR3 DNA: TGTGCCAGCAAAAGGGGACGAGGGGTCGGGGAGCTGTTTTTT.

This clonotype occurred many times. This chain links TRBV29-1 with TRBJ2-7, with 12 bases that match TRBD2. The CDR3 has 14 amino acids. Per the germline V gene, CDR1 is SQVTM and CDR2 is ANQGSEA. The trim removed 3 bases at V and 3 bases at J, leaving 3 bases unmatched. The DNA for the CDR3 is TGCAGCGTTGAGACTAGCGGGGGCTACTACGAGCAGTACTTC. Its protein product is CSVETSGGYYEQYF.

The sample holds many counts of this clonotype. CDR3 residues: CATTSSGKGANEQFF. The CDR3 DNA is TGTGCCACCACTTCTAGCGGGAAGGGGGCCAATGAGCAGTTCTTC. The chain combines TRBV12-3 or TRBV12-4 with TRBJ2-1, with 9 bases fitting TRBD2. The J segment lost 6 bases and the V segment lost 10 bases, leaving 13 bases of the junction unmatched. CDR3 length: 15 amino acids.

This clonotype was counted a few times. The chain uses TRBV5-4 and TRBJ1-1, with D uncertain. The germline V and J ends were trimmed by 4 bases and 12 bases, with 16 bases remaining between them. The CDR3 sequence is 12 residues long. Germline CDR1 reads SGHNT; CDR2 reads YYREEE (reference sequence). The CDR3 sequence: CASSLDRMRSFF. CDR3 DNA sequence: TGTGCCAGCAGCCTGGATAGGATGAGGTCTTTCTTT.

At least ten counts were recorded for this clonotype. This chain links TRBV7-2 with TRBJ2-6; no clear D gene. The CDR3 is 14 residues long. The germline V gene has CDR1 SGHTA and CDR2 FQGNSA. The V end lost 5 bases, the J end lost 0 bases, and 5 bases lay between the germline ends. CDR3 in amino acids: CASSPHSGANVLTF. CDR3 coding DNA: TGTGCCAGCAGCCCTCACTCTGGGGCCAACGTCCTGACTTTC.

This clonotype has a count of ten or more. The V call is TRBV3-1, the J call TRBJ2-2; TRBD2 is a possible D gene (5 bases). This CDR3 contains 14 residues. Germline V gives CDR1 LGHDT, CDR2 YNNKEL (reference sequence). The V end lost 1 base, the J end lost 3 bases, and 6 bases lay between the germline ends. The CDR3 sequence: CASSQVGDTGELFF. In DNA form, the CDR3 reads TGTGCCAGCAGCCAAGTCGGGGACACCGGGGAGCTGTTTTTT.

This clonotype was recorded at least ten times. This chain connects TRBV5-1 to TRBJ2-1; TRBD1 matches 12 bases. Germline-derived CDR1 and CDR2 are SGHRS and YFSETQ. This CDR3 region has 14 residues. After removal of 3 bases from V and 9 bases from J, the junction contained 4 bases not matched to a gene. The CDR3 nucleotides read TGCGCCAGCAGCTCGGGACAGGGGGCGACTGAGCAGTTCTTC. It is translated as CASSSGQGATEQFF.